The clone carrying this T cell receptor (beta chain) appeared a few times. Its specificity is unknown. CDR1 and CDR2 from the germline V gene are KGHSH and LQKENI. The CDR3 runs to 13 residues. Trimming stripped 10 bases from V and 0 bases from J, with 12 bases between. The sample belongs to a study of T cells after yellow fever vaccination. Study observations and caveats: Reappearing after the booster were most of the clones from primary vaccination (around 96% CD4, approximately 85% CD8). Though weaker, the secondary response peaked faster, on day 5 versus 15.

Conversion of TCR transcripts into cDNA relied on 5'RACE template switching, which added a universal primer site and UMIs. TCRdb reprocessed the 5' RACE reads via MiXCR and lists one record per CDR3 protein. The profile shows approximately 510,000 distinct CDR3 sequences, just over 20% of them singletons. The sequence derives from a man in his late teens or twenties who received the YFV17D yellow fever vaccine. Specimen: PBMCs, collected about 20 days after the first yellow fever vaccination. This sequence joins TRBV18 and TRBJ1-1; a weak D match, TRBD1 (6 bases). This CDR3 reads CATWTEVNTEAFF. CDR3 nucleotide sequence: TGTGCCACATGGACAGAAGTGAACACTGAAGCTTTCTTT.